A single sample is the source of the 4 T cell receptor beta chains below, sequenced in a study of cytomegalovirus exposure and HLA in healthy donors. Researchers ran the PCR with 60 Vbeta and 13 Jbeta primers. Generated by immunoSEQ multiplex PCR, the TCRdb table keeps only in-frame clones and is missing some. The data show about 94,000 clones, about 80% seen once. Sequenced input: PBMCs. Source of these receptors: a human donor in good health.

The chain links TRBV11-2 to TRBJ1-1; a weak D match, TRBD1 (5 bases). CDR1 SGHAT and CDR2 FQNNGV come from the germline V gene. Trimming left V 1 base short and J 11 bases short, with 14 bases between. The CDR3 contains 13 residues. The CDR3 DNA sequence: TGTGCCAGCAGCTTAGGTGCAGGGAGGGCTGCTTTCTTT. This encodes CASSLGAGRAAFF.

This chain connects TRBV7-9 to TRBJ2-7; D might be TRBD2 (6 bases). The CDR3 spans 14 residues. V was pared by 2 bases and J by 4 bases, with 12 bases between. From germline, CDR1 is SEHNR and CDR2 FQNEAQ (reference sequence). The CDR3: CASSLPGAPYEQYF. CDR3 nucleotides: TGTGCCAGCAGCTTACCGGGAGCGCCTTACGAGCAGTACTTC.

About this clone itself: The sample carries other DNA sequences with the same CDR3. The gene calls are TRBV18 and TRBJ2-3, with 7 positions matching TRBD2. Germline V gene sequence: CDR1 KGHSH, CDR2 LQKENI. This CDR3 has 15 residues. V dropped 2 bases and J dropped 5; count of bases not matched to a gene: 7. The CDR3 nucleotides are TGTGCCAGCTCACCAGGGCGGGAGAGGCGAGATACGCAGTATTTT. Translation gives CASSPGRERRDTQYF.

This sequence joins TRBV29-1 and TRBJ1-5, with D possibly matching TRBD1 (6 bases). The V and J ends lost 4 bases and 5 bases respectively, with 9 bases between them. CDR3 length: 12 residues. Looked up from germline, CDR1 is SQVTM and CDR2 is ANQGSEA. The CDR3 DNA is TGCAGCGTTGGAGGGGGGGATCAGCCCCAGCATTTT. This encodes CSVGGGDQPQHF.